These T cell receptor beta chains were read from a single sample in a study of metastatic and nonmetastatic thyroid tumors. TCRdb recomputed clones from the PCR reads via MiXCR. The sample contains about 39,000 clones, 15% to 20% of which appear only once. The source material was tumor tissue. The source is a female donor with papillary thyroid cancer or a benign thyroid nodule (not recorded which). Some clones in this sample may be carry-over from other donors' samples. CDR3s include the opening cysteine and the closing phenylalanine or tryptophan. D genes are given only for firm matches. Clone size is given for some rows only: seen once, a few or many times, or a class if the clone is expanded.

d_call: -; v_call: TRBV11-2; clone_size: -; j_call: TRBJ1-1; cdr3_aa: CASSVYSNTEAFF; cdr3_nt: TGTGCCAGCAGCGTGTATTCGAACACTGAAGCTTTCTTT
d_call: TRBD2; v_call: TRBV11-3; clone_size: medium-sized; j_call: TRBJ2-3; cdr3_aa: CASSPRTSGSIDTQYF; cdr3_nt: TGTGCCAGCAGCCCAAGGACTAGCGGGAGTATAGATACGCAGTATTTT
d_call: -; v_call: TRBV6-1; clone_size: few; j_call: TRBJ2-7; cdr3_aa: CASSVGTPFSSYEQYF; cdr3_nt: TGTGCCAGCAGTGTTGGTACACCCTTCAGCTCCTACGAGCAGTACTTC
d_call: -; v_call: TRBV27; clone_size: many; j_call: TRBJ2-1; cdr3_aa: CASSSGGGALSYNEQFF; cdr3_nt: TGTGCCAGCAGTTCAGGAGGTGGGGCCCTGTCCTACAATGAGCAGTTCTTC
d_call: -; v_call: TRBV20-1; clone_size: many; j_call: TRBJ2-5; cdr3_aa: CSALRPGTQETQYF; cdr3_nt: TGCAGTGCTCTCCGCCCGGGAACCCAAGAGACCCAGTACTTC
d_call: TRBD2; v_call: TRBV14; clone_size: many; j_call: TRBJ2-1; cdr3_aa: CASSQVASGRFYNEQFF; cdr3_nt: TGTGCCAGCAGCCAAGTGGCTAGCGGGAGATTTTACAATGAGCAGTTCTTC
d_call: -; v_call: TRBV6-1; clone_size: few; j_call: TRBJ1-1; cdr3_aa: CASSEPFRAFF; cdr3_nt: TGTGCCAGCAGTGAGCCTTTCAGGGCTTTCTTT
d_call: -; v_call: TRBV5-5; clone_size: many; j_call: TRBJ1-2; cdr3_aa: CASSLGPRVARGGYTF; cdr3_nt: TGTGCCAGCAGCTTGGGGCCCAGGGTGGCGAGAGGGGGCTACACCTTC
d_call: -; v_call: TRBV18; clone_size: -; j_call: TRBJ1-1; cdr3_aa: CASSLREPGFTNTEAFF; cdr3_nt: TGTGCCAGCTCATTACGCGAGCCAGGGTTTACGAACACTGAAGCTTTCTTT
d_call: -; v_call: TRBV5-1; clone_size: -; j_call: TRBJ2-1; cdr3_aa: CASSHPGWESTYNEQFF; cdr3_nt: TGCGCCAGCAGCCACCCAGGGTGGGAGAGCACCTACAATGAGCAGTTCTTC
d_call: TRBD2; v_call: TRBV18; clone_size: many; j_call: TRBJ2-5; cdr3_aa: CASSPGTSDGETQYF; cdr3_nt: TGTGCCAGCTCACCAGGAACTAGCGATGGGGAGACCCAGTACTTC
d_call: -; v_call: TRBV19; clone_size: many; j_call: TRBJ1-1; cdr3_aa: CASSIVRQAMNTEAFF; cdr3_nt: TGTGCCAGTAGTATAGTGCGTCAGGCGATGAACACTGAAGCTTTCTTT